These T cell receptor beta chains were read from a single sample in a study of T-cell memory formation after mild COVID-19. One entry per CDR3 protein, called by TCRdb with MiXCR from the 5' RACE reads. This table has around 470,000 distinct CDR3 sequences, around 20% appearing once. Sequencing was performed on PBMCs or a T cell subset sorted from them (not recorded which). Receptors were obtained from an adult woman who had mild COVID-19 (a few samples of this study predate the infection). Cell type and time point are not known. CDR3s include the opening cysteine and the closing phenylalanine or tryptophan. D genes are given only for firm matches. Size tells how often a clone was seen (once, few, many) or the class of an expanded clone, and some rows leave it out.

>TRBD2|TRBV6-5|few|TRBJ2-7
TGTGCCAGCAGCATTCAAAGACGGACTAGCGGGAGTTACGAGCAGTACTTC
CASSIQRRTSGSYEQYF
>TRBD1|TRBV5-4|few|TRBJ1-2
TGTGCCAGCAGCCGCCCGACAGGGGGTAACTATGGCTACACCTTC
CASSRPTGGNYGYTF
>.|TRBV15|.|TRBJ1-5
TGTGCCGCGGACCCGGGCAATCAGCCCCAGCATTTT
CAADPGNQPQHF
>TRBD2|TRBV24-1|.|TRBJ2-1
TGTGCCACCAGTGATTTGGGGCTAGCGGGGGGGAATGAGCAGTTCTTC
CATSDLGLAGGNEQFF
>.|TRBV29-1|few|TRBJ2-2
TGCAGCGCAGACCGTGCGAACACCGGGGAGCTGTTTTTT
CSADRANTGELFF
>.|TRBV28|.|TRBJ1-4
TGTGCCAGCAGTTTAGGCCCAGGGCCCAATGAAAAACTGTTTTTT
CASSLGPGPNEKLFF
>.|TRBV24-1|.|TRBJ1-1
TGTGCCACCAGTGATTCCCCCCTGACAGGCGGTGGGTTGGCTTTCTTT
CATSDSPLTGGGLAFF
>.|TRBV6-1|few|TRBJ1-1
TGTGCCAGCAGGGGGCCAGGGAAGGGCACTGAAGCTTTCTTT
CASRGPGKGTEAFF
>TRBD1|TRBV5-5|few|TRBJ2-5
TGTGCCAGCAGCTCGCGACCGGGACAGGGGCAAGAGACCCAGTACTTC
CASSSRPGQGQETQYF
>TRBD2|TRBV20-1|few|TRBJ2-3
TGCAGTGGGACCGCAGCGGGGCCCCGCACAGATACGCAGTATTTT
CSGTAAGPRTDTQYF
>.|TRBV27|few|TRBJ2-6
TGTGCCAGCAGTTTGCTCGGATCTGGGGCCAACGTCCTGACTTTC
CASSLLGSGANVLTF
>.|TRBV12-3/TRBV12-4|few|TRBJ2-1
TGTGCCAGCAGCCTGGCAGGGGAGGGTGAGCAGTTCTTC
CASSLAGEGEQFF
>.|TRBV12-3/TRBV12-4|.|TRBJ2-5
TGTGCCAGCAGTTTGTTGTCTAGTTTAGCCGGGACCCAGTACTTC
CASSLLSSLAGTQYF
>TRBD2|TRBV12-3/TRBV12-4|few|TRBJ2-7
TGTGCCAGCAGTCAGACTAGCGGGACCTACGAGCAGTACTTC
CASSQTSGTYEQYF
>TRBD2|TRBV2|few|TRBJ2-1
TGTGCCAGCAGTTCCAGCCAGCGTATCCTAGCGGGAGGGCTCGACAATGAGCAGTTCTTC
CASSSSQRILAGGLDNEQFF
>TRBD1|TRBV5-1|.|TRBJ1-1
TGCGCCAGCAGCCGGGAGACAGGGGCGAACACTGAAGCTTTCTTT
CASSRETGANTEAFF
>TRBD1|TRBV29-1|few|TRBJ1-2
TGCAGCGGGGAATCAGGGGGCGTTGGCTACACCTTC
CSGESGGVGYTF
>TRBD1|TRBV20-1|.|TRBJ1-1
TGCAGTGCTATGGACAGGGGGTCGACTGAAGCTTTCTTT
CSAMDRGSTEAFF
>.|TRBV5-1|.|TRBJ1-1
TGCGCCAGCAGGTCTCGGTCAGGGAACACTGAAGCTTTCTTT
CASRSRSGNTEAFF
>.|TRBV24-1|.|TRBJ2-2
TGTGCCACCAGTTCCACCGGGGAGCTGTTTTTT
CATSSTGELFF
>.|TRBV7-9|few|TRBJ2-5
TGTGCCAGCAGCACCCCGGAGGCCCCAGAGACCCAGTACTTC
CASSTPEAPETQYF
>.|TRBV7-2|few|TRBJ1-2
TGTGCCAGCAGCACCCGAGGGTCCAGGGGCTACACCTTC
CASSTRGSRGYTF
>.|TRBV3-1|few|TRBJ1-1
TGTGCCAGCAGCCAATCTTCTGAAGCTTTCTTT
CASSQSSEAFF
>.|TRBV28|.|TRBJ1-6
TGTGCCAGCAGTTTGGGTAGAAGCAGTCAAAAGGCTTCACCCCTCCACTTT
CASSLGRSSQKASPLHF
>.|TRBV5-1|.|TRBJ1-4
TGCGCCAGCAGCTTCCTTGGCCCGGAGAGTTCACCTAATGAAAAACTGTTTTTT
CASSFLGPESSPNEKLFF
>.|TRBV4-3|.|TRBJ2-1
TGCGCCAGCAGCCAAGAATTCGGCCTCAATGAGCAGTTCTTC
CASSQEFGLNEQFF